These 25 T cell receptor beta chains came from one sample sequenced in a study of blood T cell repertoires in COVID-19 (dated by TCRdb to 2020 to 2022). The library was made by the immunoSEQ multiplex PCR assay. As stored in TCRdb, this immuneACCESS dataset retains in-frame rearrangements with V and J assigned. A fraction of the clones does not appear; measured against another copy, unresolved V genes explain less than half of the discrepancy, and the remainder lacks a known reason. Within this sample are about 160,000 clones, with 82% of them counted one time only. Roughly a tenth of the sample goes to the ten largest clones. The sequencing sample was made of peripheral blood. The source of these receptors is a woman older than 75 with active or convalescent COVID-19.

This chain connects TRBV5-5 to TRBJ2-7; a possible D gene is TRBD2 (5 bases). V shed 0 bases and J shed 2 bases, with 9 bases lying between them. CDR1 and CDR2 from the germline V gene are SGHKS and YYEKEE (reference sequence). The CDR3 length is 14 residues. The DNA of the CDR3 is TGTGCCAGCAGCTTGGCCTTAGCGACCTACGAGCAGTACTTC. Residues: CASSLALATYEQYF.

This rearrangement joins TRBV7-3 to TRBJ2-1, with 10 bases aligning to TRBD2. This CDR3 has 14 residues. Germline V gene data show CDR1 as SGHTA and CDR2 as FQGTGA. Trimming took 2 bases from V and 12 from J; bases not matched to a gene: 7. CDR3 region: CASSLSLAGEGQFF. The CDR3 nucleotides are TGTGCCAGCAGCTTATCTCTAGCGGGAGAGGGGCAGTTCTTC.

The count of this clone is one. CDR3 coding DNA: TGTGCCAGTAGTACTCCAGGGGTCAATCAGCCCCAGCATTTT. It translates to CASSTPGVNQPQHF. The J gene is TRBJ1-5, the V gene TRBV19, with D perhaps matching TRBD1 (6 bases). The CDR3 has 14 amino acids. V lost 4 bases to trimming and J lost 3 bases, with 10 bases between them. Germline CDR1 reads LNHDA; CDR2 reads SQIVND (reference sequence).

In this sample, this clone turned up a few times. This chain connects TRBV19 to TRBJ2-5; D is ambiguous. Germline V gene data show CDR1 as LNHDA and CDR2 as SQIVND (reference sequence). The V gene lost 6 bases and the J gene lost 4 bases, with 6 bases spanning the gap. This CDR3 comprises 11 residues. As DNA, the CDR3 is TGTGCCAGTAGGGTCGGAGAGACCCAGTACTTC. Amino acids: CASRVGETQYF.

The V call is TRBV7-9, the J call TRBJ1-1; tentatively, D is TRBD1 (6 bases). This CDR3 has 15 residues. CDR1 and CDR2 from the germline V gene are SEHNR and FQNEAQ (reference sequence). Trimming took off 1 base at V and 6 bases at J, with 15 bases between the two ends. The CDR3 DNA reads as TGTGCCAGCAGCTTAGTTCCGGGCAGGGGAGCTGAAGCTTTCTTT. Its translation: CASSLVPGRGAEAFF. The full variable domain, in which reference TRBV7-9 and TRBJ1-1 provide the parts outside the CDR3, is DTGVSQNPRHKITKRGQNVTFRCDPISEHNRLYWYRQTLGQGPEFLTYFQNEAQLEKSRLLSDRFSAERPKGSFSTLEIQRTEQGDSAMYLCASSLVPGRGAEAFFGQGTRLTVV.

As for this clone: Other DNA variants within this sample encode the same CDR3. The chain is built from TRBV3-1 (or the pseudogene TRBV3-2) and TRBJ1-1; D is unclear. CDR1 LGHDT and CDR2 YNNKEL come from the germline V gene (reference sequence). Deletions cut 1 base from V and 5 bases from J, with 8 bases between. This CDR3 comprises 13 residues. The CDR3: CASSQAGETEAFF. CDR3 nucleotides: TGTGCCAGCAGCCAAGCGGGTGAGACTGAAGCTTTCTTT.

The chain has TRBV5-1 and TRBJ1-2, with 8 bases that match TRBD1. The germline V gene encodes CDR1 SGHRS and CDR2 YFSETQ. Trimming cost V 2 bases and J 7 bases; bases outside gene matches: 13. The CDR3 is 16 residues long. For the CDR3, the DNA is TGCGCCAGCAGCTTACGGATACTGGGACAGGATTTTGGCTACACCTTC. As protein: CASSLRILGQDFGYTF.

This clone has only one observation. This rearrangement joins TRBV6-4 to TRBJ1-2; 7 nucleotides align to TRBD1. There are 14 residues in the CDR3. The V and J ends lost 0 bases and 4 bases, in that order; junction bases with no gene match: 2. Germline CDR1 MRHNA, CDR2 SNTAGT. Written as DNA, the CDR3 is TGTGCCAGCAGTGACTCAGGGACAGCCTATGGCTACACCTTC. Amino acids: CASSDSGTAYGYTF.

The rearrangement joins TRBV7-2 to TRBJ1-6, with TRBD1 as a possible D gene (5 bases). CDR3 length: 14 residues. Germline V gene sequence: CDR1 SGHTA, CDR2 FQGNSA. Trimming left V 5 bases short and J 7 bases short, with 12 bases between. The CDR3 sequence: CASSPTRGNSPLHF. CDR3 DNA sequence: TGTGCCAGCAGCCCGACGCGGGGGAATTCACCCCTCCACTTT.

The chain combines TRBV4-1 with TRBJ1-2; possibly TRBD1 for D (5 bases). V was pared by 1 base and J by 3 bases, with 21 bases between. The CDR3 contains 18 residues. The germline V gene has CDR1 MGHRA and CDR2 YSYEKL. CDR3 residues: CASSQVLLRVGQDYGYTF. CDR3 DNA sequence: TGCGCCAGCAGCCAAGTACTGCTCAGGGTCGGTCAGGACTATGGCTACACCTTC.

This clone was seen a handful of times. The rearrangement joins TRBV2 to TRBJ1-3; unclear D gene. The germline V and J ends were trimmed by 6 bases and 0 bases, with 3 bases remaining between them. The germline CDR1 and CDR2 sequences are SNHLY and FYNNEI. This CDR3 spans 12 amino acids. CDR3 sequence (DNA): TGTGCCAGCAGCGGCTCTGGAAACACCATATATTTT. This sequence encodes CASSGSGNTIYF.

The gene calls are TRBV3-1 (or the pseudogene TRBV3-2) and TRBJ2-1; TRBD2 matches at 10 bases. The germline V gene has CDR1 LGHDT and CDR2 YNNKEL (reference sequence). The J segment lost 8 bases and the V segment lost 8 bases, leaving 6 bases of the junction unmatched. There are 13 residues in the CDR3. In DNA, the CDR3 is TGTGCCAGCGGAAAGCGGGAGGGTGATGAGCAGTTCTTC. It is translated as CASGKREGDEQFF.

The CDR3 protein is CASLGLATNEKLFF. The CDR3 DNA is TGTGCCAGCCTAGGACTTGCAACTAATGAAAAACTGTTTTTT. The V gene is TRBV11-2, the J gene TRBJ1-4, with no clear D. Germline-derived CDR1 and CDR2 are SGHAT and FQNNGV. V was cut by 8 bases and J by 0 bases, with 10 bases left in between. This CDR3 has 14 amino acids.

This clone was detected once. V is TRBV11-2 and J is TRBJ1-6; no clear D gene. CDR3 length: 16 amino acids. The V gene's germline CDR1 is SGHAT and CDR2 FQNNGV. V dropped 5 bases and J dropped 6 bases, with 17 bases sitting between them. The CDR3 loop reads CASSIGSGGSNSPLHF. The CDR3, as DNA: TGTGCCAGCAGCATCGGGTCAGGAGGGAGTAATTCACCCCTCCACTTT.

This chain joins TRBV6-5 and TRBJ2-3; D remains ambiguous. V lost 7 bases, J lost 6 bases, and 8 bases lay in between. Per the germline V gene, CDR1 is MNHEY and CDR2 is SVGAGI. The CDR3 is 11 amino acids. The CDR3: CASTLWDTQYF. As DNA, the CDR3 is TGTGCCAGCACACTCTGGGATACGCAGTATTTT.

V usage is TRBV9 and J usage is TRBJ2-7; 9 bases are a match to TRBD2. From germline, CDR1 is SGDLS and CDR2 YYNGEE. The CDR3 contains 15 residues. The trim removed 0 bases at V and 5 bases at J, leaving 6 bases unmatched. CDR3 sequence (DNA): TGTGCCAGCAGCGTAGGGGCTAGCGGGACCCACGAGCAGTACTTC. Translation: CASSVGASGTHEQYF. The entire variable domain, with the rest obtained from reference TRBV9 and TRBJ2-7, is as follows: DSGVTQTPKHLITATGQRVTLRCSPRSGDLSVYWYQQSLDQGLQFLIQYYNGEERAKGNILERFSAQQFPDLHSELNLSSLELGDSALYFCASSVGASGTHEQYFGPGTRLTVT.

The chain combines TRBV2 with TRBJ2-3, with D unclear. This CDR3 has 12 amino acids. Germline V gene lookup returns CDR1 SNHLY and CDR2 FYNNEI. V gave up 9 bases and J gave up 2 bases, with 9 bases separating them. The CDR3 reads CASTPNTDTQYF. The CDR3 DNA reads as TGTGCCAGTACGCCTAACACAGATACGCAGTATTTT.

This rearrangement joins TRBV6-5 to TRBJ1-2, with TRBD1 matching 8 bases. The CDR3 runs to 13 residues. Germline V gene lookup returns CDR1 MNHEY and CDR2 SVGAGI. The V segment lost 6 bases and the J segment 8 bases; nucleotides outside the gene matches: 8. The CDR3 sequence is CASSIKGQVGYTF. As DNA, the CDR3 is TGTGCCAGCAGCATAAAGGGACAGGTCGGCTACACCTTC.

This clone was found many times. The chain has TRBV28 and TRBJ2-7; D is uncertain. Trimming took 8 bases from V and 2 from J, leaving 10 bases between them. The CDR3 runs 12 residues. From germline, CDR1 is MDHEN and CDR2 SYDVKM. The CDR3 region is CASGRSTYEQYF. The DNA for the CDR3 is TGTGCCAGCGGCAGATCGACCTACGAGCAGTACTTC.

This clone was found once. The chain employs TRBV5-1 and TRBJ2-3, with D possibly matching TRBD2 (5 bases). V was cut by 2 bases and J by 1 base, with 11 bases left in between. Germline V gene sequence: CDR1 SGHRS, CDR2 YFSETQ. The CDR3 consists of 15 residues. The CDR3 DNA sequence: TGCGCCAGCAGCTTTGGAGCGGACCGCACAGATACGCAGTATTTT. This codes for CASSFGADRTDTQYF.

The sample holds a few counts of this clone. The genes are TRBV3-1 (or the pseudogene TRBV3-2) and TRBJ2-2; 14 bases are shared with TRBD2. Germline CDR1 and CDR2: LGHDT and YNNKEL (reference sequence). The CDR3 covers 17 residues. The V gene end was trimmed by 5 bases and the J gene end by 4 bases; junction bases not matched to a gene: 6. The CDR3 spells CASSYGTSGSGTGELFF. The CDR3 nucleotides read TGTGCCAGCAGCTACGGGACTAGCGGGAGCGGCACCGGGGAGCTGTTTTTT.

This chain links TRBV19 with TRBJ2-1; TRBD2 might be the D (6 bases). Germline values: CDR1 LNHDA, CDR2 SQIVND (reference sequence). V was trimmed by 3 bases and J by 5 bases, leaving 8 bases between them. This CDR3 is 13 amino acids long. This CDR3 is CASSIGGNNEQFF. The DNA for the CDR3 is TGTGCCAGTAGTATTGGAGGGAACAATGAGCAGTTCTTC. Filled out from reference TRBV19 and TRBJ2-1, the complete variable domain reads DGGITQSPKYLFRKEGQNVTLSCEQNLNHDAMYWYRQDPGQGLRLIYYSQIVNDFQKGDIAEGYSVSREKKESFPLTVTSAQKNPTAFYLCASSIGGNNEQFFGPGTRLTVL.

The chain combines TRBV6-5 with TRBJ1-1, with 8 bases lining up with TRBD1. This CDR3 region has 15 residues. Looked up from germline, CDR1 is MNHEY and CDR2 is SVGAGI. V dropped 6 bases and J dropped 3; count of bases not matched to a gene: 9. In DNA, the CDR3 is TGTGCCAGCAGGGCCCCAGGGGGCTGGGACACTGAAGCTTTCTTT. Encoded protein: CASRAPGGWDTEAFF.

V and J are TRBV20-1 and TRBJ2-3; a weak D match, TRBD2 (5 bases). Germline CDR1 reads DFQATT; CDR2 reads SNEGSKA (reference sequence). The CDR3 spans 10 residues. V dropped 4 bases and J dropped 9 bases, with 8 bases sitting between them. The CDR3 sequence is CSATRGTQYF. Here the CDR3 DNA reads TGCAGTGCTACTCGGGGAACGCAGTATTTT.

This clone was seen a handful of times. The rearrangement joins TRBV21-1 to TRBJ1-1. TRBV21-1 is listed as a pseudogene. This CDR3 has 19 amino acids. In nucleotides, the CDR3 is TGTGCCAGCAGCAAAGAGAGGTACTTGAGGGCCCGGGGGAACACTGAAGCTTTCTTT. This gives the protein CASSKERYLRARGNTEAFF.